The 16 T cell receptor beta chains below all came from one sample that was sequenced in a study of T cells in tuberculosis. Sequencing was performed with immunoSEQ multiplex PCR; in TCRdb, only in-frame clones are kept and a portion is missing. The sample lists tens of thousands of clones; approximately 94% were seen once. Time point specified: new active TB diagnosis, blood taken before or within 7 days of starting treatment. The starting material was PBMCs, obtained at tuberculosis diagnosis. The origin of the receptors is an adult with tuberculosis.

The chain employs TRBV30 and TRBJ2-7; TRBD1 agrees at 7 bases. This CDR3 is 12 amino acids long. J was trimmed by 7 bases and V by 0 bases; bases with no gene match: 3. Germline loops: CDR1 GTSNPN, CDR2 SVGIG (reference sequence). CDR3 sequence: CAWSVTGVEQYF. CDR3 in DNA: TGTGCCTGGAGTGTTACAGGGGTAGAGCAGTACTTC.

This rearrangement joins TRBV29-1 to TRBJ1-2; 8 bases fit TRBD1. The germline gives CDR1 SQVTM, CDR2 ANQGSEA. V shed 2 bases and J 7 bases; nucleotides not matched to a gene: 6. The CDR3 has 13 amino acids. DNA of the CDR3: TGCAGCGTTGAACCACGGACAGGGTCTGGCTACACCTTC. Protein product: CSVEPRTGSGYTF.

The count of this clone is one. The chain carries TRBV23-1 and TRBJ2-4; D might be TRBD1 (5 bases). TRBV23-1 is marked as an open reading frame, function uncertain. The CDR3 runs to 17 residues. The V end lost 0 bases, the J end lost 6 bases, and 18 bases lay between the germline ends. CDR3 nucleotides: TGCGCCAGCAGTCAATCCTGGATGTTCCTGACAGCAAACATTCAGTACTTC. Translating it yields CASSQSWMFLTANIQYF.

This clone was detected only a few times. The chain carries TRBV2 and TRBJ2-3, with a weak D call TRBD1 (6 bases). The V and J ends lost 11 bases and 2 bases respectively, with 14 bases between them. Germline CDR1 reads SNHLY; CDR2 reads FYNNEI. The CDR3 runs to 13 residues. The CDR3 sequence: CAGGQPFTDTQYF. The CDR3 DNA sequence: TGTGCCGGAGGACAGCCGTTCACAGATACGCAGTATTTT.

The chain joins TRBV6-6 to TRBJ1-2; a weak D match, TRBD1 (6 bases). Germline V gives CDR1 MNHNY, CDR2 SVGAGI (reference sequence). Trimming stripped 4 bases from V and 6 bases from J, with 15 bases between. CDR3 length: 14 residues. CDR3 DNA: TGTGCCAGCAGTTTTCCAGGGGAGTTAGATGGCTACACCTTC. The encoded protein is CASSFPGELDGYTF.

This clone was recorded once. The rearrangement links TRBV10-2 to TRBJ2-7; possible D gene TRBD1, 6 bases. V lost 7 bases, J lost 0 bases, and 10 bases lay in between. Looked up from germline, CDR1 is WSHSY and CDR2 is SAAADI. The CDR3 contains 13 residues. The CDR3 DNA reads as TGCGCCAGCAAACCAGGGGTCTCCTACGAGCAGTACTTC. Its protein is CASKPGVSYEQYF.

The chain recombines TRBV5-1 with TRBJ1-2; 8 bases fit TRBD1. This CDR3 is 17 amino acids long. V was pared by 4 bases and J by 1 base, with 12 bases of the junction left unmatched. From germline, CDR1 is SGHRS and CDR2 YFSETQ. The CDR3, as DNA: TGCGCCAGCAGCGCGAGGGACAGGAGGTCATATAACTATGGCTACACCTTC. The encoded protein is CASSARDRRSYNYGYTF.

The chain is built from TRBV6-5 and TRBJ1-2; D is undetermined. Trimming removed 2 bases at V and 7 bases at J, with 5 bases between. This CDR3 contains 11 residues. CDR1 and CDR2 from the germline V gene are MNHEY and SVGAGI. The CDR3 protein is CASSYGSGYTF. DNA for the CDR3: TGTGCCAGCAGTTACGGTAGTGGCTACACCTTC.

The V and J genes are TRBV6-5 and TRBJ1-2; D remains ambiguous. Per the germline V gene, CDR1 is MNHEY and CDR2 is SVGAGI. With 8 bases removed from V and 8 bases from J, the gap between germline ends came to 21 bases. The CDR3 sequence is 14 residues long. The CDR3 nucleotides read TGTGCCAGCTCTTATGCCCCCTTAGCGGAGGGCTACACCTTC. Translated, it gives CASSYAPLAEGYTF.

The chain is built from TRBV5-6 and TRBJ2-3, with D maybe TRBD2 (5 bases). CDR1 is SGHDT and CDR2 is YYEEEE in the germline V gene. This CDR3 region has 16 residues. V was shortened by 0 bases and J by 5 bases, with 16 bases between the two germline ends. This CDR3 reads CASSLESGGRGDTQYF. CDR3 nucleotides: TGTGCCAGCAGCTTGGAAAGCGGCGGCCGGGGAGATACGCAGTATTTT.

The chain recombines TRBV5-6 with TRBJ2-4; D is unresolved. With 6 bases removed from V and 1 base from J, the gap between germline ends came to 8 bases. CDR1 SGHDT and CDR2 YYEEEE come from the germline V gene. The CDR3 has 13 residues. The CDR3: CASTLWAKNIQYF. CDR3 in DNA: TGTGCCAGCACTCTATGGGCCAAAAACATTCAGTACTTC.

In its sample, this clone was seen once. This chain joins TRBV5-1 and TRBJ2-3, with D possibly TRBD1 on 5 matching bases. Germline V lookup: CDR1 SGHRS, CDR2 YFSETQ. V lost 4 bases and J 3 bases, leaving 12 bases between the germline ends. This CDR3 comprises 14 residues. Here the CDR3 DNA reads TGCGCCAGCAGCGCAGACTCAGGGACAGATACGCAGTATTTT. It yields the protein CASSADSGTDTQYF.

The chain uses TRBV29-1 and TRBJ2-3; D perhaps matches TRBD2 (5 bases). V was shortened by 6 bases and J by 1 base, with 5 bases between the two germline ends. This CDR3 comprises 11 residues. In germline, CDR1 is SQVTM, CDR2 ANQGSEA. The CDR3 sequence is CSVGGTDTQYF. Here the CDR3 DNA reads TGCAGCGTGGGAGGCACAGATACGCAGTATTTT.

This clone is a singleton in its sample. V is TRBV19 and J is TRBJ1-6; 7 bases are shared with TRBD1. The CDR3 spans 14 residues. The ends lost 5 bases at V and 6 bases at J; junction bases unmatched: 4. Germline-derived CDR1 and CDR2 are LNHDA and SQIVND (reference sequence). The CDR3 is CASSPTGANSPLHF. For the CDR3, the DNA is TGTGCCAGTAGTCCTACAGGGGCTAATTCACCCCTCCACTTT.

DNA of the CDR3: TGTGCCACCTTCCAAACCCTACAGGGGGGCGGCTACGAGCAGTACTTC. It encodes CATFQTLQGGGYEQYF. The V call is TRBV18, the J call TRBJ2-7; 8 bases match TRBD1. This CDR3 is 16 amino acids long. CDR1 and CDR2 (germline): KGHSH, LQKENI. The V gene end was trimmed by 10 bases and the J gene end by 3 bases; junction bases not matched to a gene: 17.

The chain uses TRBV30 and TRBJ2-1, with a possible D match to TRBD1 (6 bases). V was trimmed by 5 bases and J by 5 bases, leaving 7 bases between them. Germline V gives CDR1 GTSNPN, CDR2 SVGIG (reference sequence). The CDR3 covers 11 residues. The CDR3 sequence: CAWGQNNEQFF. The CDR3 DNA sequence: TGTGCCTGGGGACAGAACAATGAGCAGTTCTTC.